This is a list of T cell receptor beta chains from one sample in a study of shared clonotypes between healthy human individuals. Sequencing was performed with immunoSEQ multiplex PCR; in TCRdb, only in-frame clones are kept and a portion is missing. The data hold 450,000 to 550,000 clones, with around 74% observed a single time. The specimen sequenced was PBMCs. These receptor sequences come from a woman between 40 and 50 years old in good health. Some clones in this sample may be carry-over from other donors' samples. The CDR3 runs from the conserved cysteine through the conserved F or W. The D gene is left open where the match is weak. Only some rows state a clone size, as once, few, many or a class for expanded clones.

V: TRBV28
D: .
J: TRBJ2-7
size: .
DNA: TGTGCCAGCAGTTTAACCGGCCGGTTTCCCTACGAGCAGTACTTC
CDR3: CASSLTGRFPYEQYF

V: TRBV18
D: .
J: TRBJ2-1
size: .
DNA: TGTGCCAGCTCACCACAACAGCTTAATGAGCAGTTCTTC
CDR3: CASSPQQLNEQFF

V: TRBV7-3
D: TRBD2
J: TRBJ2-1
size: .
DNA: TGTGCCAGCAGCACCTTAGCGGGAACCTACAATGAGCAGTTCTTC
CDR3: CASSTLAGTYNEQFF

V: TRBV7-2
D: .
J: TRBJ1-5
size: .
DNA: TGTGCCAGCAGCTTAGAAGGCGATTATCAGCCCCAGCATTTT
CDR3: CASSLEGDYQPQHF

V: TRBV28
D: TRBD1
J: TRBJ1-4
size: .
DNA: TGTGCCAGCAGTGGACAGGGGGCAACTAATGAAAAACTGTTTTTT
CDR3: CASSGQGATNEKLFF

V: TRBV7-3
D: TRBD1
J: TRBJ2-7
size: .
DNA: TGTGCCAGCAGCTCGCCGGGACAGGGGGTGAACGAGCAGTACTTC
CDR3: CASSSPGQGVNEQYF

V: TRBV28
D: .
J: TRBJ1-3
size: .
DNA: TGTGCCAGCAGCCCCCGGGTCAGGGGTGGAAACACCATATATTTT
CDR3: CASSPRVRGGNTIYF

V: TRBV6-4
D: .
J: TRBJ2-3
size: .
DNA: TGTGCCAGCAGTGAATTTCTCGGCACAGATACGCAGTATTTT
CDR3: CASSEFLGTDTQYF

V: TRBV19
D: .
J: TRBJ1-1
size: many
DNA: TGTGCCAGTAGTATACCAGGGGTGAACACTGAAGCTTTCTTT
CDR3: CASSIPGVNTEAFF

V: TRBV15
D: TRBD2
J: TRBJ2-1
size: .
DNA: TGTGCCACCAGCAGAGGCGGGAGGGGAACCGATGAGCAGTTCTTC
CDR3: CATSRGGRGTDEQFF

V: TRBV5-1
D: TRBD1
J: TRBJ2-7
size: .
DNA: TGCGCCAGCAGCGGGACAGGGGCTATCTCCTACGAGCAGTACTTC
CDR3: CASSGTGAISYEQYF

V: TRBV7-9
D: TRBD2
J: TRBJ2-2
size: .
DNA: TGTGCCAGCAGCTTAGCCGGGAGGCCCGGGGAGCTGTTTTTT
CDR3: CASSLAGRPGELFF

V: TRBV10-1
D: .
J: TRBJ2-1
size: few
DNA: TGCGCCAGCAGTGAGGGGCAGCCCGTCAATGAGCAGTTCTTC
CDR3: CASSEGQPVNEQFF

V: TRBV7-2
D: .
J: TRBJ2-5
size: few
DNA: TGTGCCAGCAGCCTAAGGGGGGTGTCTGAGACCCAGTACTTC
CDR3: CASSLRGVSETQYF

V: TRBV6-1
D: TRBD1
J: TRBJ2-3
size: .
DNA: TGTGCCAGCAGGGACAGGGGAGGTAAAGATACGCAGTATTTT
CDR3: CASRDRGGKDTQYF

V: TRBV19
D: .
J: TRBJ2-1
size: .
DNA: TGTGCCAGTAGCGACAGCTACAATGAGCAGTTCTTC
CDR3: CASSDSYNEQFF

V: TRBV15
D: TRBD2
J: TRBJ2-3
size: many
DNA: TGTGCCACCAGTATCGGCGGGGGGGAGGCAGATACGCAGTATTTT
CDR3: CATSIGGGEADTQYF

V: TRBV28
D: .
J: TRBJ2-7
size: .
DNA: TGTGCCAGCAGTCCCCCCGGGGCTCGTACTACCTACGAGCAGTACTTC
CDR3: CASSPPGARTTYEQYF

V: TRBV27
D: .
J: TRBJ1-4
size: once
DNA: TGTGCCAGCAGTTTATCCCCCCCCAGAGCAACTAATGAAAAACTGTTTTTT
CDR3: CASSLSPPRATNEKLFF

V: TRBV4-1
D: .
J: TRBJ1-3
size: many
DNA: TGCGCCAGCAGCCAAGATTGGGGGGCAGGAAACACCATATATTTT
CDR3: CASSQDWGAGNTIYF

V: TRBV19
D: .
J: TRBJ2-7
size: .
DNA: TGTGCCAGTAGTTCCCGGGCCTCCGAGCAGTACTTC
CDR3: CASSSRASEQYF

V: TRBV28
D: .
J: TRBJ2-7
size: .
DNA: TGTGCCAGCAGTTTTCAGGGACCCAGCTCCTACGAGCAGTACTTC
CDR3: CASSFQGPSSYEQYF

V: TRBV5-4
D: TRBD1
J: TRBJ1-2
size: .
DNA: TGTGCCAGCAGCTTGCTCGGGACAGGGGGAGGCTACACCTTC
CDR3: CASSLLGTGGGYTF